These 19 T cell receptor beta chains came from one sample sequenced in a study of blood T cell repertoires in COVID-19. Libraries were prepared by immunoSEQ multiplex PCR; TCRdb keeps only in-frame clonotypes and omits some of them. Of about 250,000 clones listed, roughly 82% are singletons. The specimen was peripheral blood. The receptors stem from a woman between 70 and 85 years old with acute or convalescent COVID-19.

CDR3 in DNA: TGTGCCAGCAGTTTATACTTACAGGGGGCCGGTCAGCCCCAGCATTTT. It encodes CASSLYLQGAGQPQHF. The chain combines TRBV27 with TRBJ1-5; 9 positions agree with TRBD1. The V gene's germline CDR1 is MNHEY and CDR2 SMNVEV (reference sequence). The CDR3 extends over 16 amino acids. V was pared by 1 base and J by 6 bases, with 7 bases of the junction left unmatched.

This chain connects TRBV10-3 to TRBJ2-7, with D maybe TRBD1 (6 bases). Germline V gene sequence: CDR1 ENHRY, CDR2 SYGVKD. This CDR3 contains 14 residues. V shed 6 bases and J shed 1 base, with 13 bases lying between them. CDR3 amino acids: CAIRESTGSYEQYF. In DNA, the CDR3 is TGTGCCATCAGGGAATCAACAGGGTCCTACGAGCAGTACTTC.

This chain joins TRBV6-5 and TRBJ1-1; D gene unclear. Per the germline V gene, CDR1 is MNHEY and CDR2 is SVGAGI. Trimming took off 7 bases at V and 1 base at J, with 10 bases between the two ends. This CDR3 has 13 residues. This CDR3 reads CASTYHENTEAFF. DNA of the CDR3: TGTGCCAGCACCTATCATGAGAACACTGAAGCTTTCTTT.

The chain is built from TRBV19 and TRBJ1-6; D is possibly TRBD1 (6 bases). Germline CDR1 LNHDA, CDR2 SQIVND (reference sequence). The CDR3 has 15 residues. The germline V and J ends were trimmed by 5 bases and 7 bases, with 15 bases remaining between them. This chain's CDR3 is CASSSGTQPNSPLHF. CDR3 nucleotide sequence: TGTGCCAGTAGTTCCGGGACACAACCAAATTCACCCCTCCACTTT.

About this clone itself: One end of the junction varies from germline; a read error may be responsible. The CDR3 sequence is CASSSQDNPSSEQYF. CDR3 bases: TGTGCCAGCAGTTCTCAAGACAACCCTTCCTCCGAGCAGTACTTC. The V and J genes are TRBV6-6 and TRBJ2-7; D is ambiguous. The germline gives CDR1 MNHNY, CDR2 SVGAGI (reference sequence). The CDR3 sequence is 15 residues long.

The V gene is TRBV15, the J gene TRBJ2-1; TRBD2 aligns across 13 bases. Looked up from germline, CDR1 is LNHNV and CDR2 is YYDKDF (reference sequence). The V and J ends lost 1 base and 3 bases, in that order; junction bases with no gene match: 3. The CDR3 has 17 amino acids. The CDR3 spells CATSRGTSGGIYNEQFF. CDR3 in DNA: TGTGCCACCAGCAGAGGGACTAGCGGGGGAATCTACAATGAGCAGTTCTTC.

The rearrangement links TRBV7-9 to TRBJ1-2; possible D gene TRBD1, 6 bases. This CDR3 contains 12 residues. Trimming cost V 5 bases and J 3 bases, with 7 bases left between them. In germline, CDR1 is SEHNR, CDR2 FQNEAQ (reference sequence). DNA of the CDR3: TGTGCCAGCAGCCGACAGGACTATGGCTACACCTTC. As protein: CASSRQDYGYTF.

J is TRBJ1-3 and V is TRBV7-9; D is ambiguous. The CDR3 is 12 amino acids. The germline V gene has CDR1 SEHNR and CDR2 FQNEAQ (reference sequence). The V end was cut by 1 base, the J end by 7 bases, with 5 bases between. The CDR3 region is CASSLDRNTIYF. The CDR3 nucleotides read TGTGCCAGCAGCTTAGACCGGAACACCATATATTTT.

The rearrangement joins TRBV12-3 or TRBV12-4 to TRBJ2-1; the match to TRBD2 covers 7 bases. The CDR3 spans 13 residues. The V segment lost 3 bases and the J segment 9 bases; nucleotides outside the gene matches: 5. The CDR3 DNA follows: TGTGCCAGCAGTTTCGGGACTAAACGTGAGCAGTTCTTC. This codes for CASSFGTKREQFF.

This chain connects TRBV7-9 to TRBJ1-2; D is perhaps TRBD1 (5 bases). The length of the CDR3 is 15 residues. Trimming pared 7 bases from V and 4 bases from J, leaving 19 bases between. CDR1 SEHNR and CDR2 FQNEAQ come from the germline V gene (reference sequence). The CDR3 protein is CASTPSGGGIYGYTF. As DNA, the CDR3 is TGTGCCAGCACCCCCTCTGGTGGGGGGATCTATGGCTACACCTTC.

This chain links TRBV27 with TRBJ2-2, with 7 nucleotides matching TRBD1. Germline V gives CDR1 MNHEY, CDR2 SMNVEV (reference sequence). The CDR3 extends over 14 amino acids. V gave up 6 bases and J gave up 7 bases; unmatched junction bases: 8. This CDR3 reads CASSLQGTGGELFF. The CDR3 DNA reads TGTGCCAGCAGCCTACAGGGGACGGGCGGGGAGCTGTTTTTT.

The V call is TRBV7-2, the J call TRBJ1-2; 9 nucleotides line up with TRBD1. This CDR3 is built from 15 residues. Germline V gene lookup returns CDR1 SGHTA and CDR2 FQGNSA. Trimming took 5 bases from V and 7 from J; bases not matched to a gene: 11. The CDR3 loop reads CASSPTNRDRVGYTF. The CDR3 region has the DNA TGTGCCAGCAGCCCAACAAATCGGGACAGGGTTGGCTACACCTTC.

The chain couples TRBV24-1 to TRBJ2-7; the D is unclear. The germline V and J ends were trimmed by 4 bases and 0 bases, with 6 bases remaining between them. Germline V lookup: CDR1 KGHDR, CDR2 SFDVKD. The CDR3 contains 13 residues. CDR3 sequence (DNA): TGTGCCACCAGTGAGCAGAACTCCTACGAGCAGTACTTC. Protein sequence: CATSEQNSYEQYF.

The chain recombines TRBV2 with TRBJ1-5; 7 bases line up with TRBD1. The CDR3 is 18 residues long. Germline loops: CDR1 SNHLY, CDR2 FYNNEI. After removal of 5 bases from V and 2 bases from J, the junction contained 15 bases not matched to a gene. The CDR3 loop reads CASSHSRSRDRGNQPQHF. In DNA, the CDR3 is TGTGCCAGCAGTCACTCCAGGTCACGCGACAGGGGCAATCAGCCCCAGCATTTT.

The chain carries TRBV11-2 and TRBJ1-1; D is unclear. V was shortened by 1 base and J by 7 bases, with 16 bases between the two germline ends. This CDR3 region has 15 residues. Germline lookup yields CDR1 SGHAT and CDR2 FQNNGV. The CDR3 DNA is TGTGCCAGCAGCTTAGGGTTCTCCTCAGGCAGTGAAGCTTTCTTT. This sequence encodes CASSLGFSSGSEAFF.

In nucleotides, the CDR3 is TGCGCCAGCAGCTTGGTCCCGACAGGAACCACCGGGGAGCTGTTTTTT. Protein sequence: CASSLVPTGTTGELFF. The rearrangement links TRBV5-1 to TRBJ2-2; D is perhaps TRBD1 (6 bases). Germline CDR1 and CDR2: SGHRS and YFSETQ. The CDR3 totals 16 residues. Trimming removed 0 bases from V and 4 bases from J, with 13 bases in between.

The chain carries TRBV5-5 and TRBJ2-1; TRBD2 agrees at 10 bases. J was trimmed by 7 bases and V by 4 bases; bases with no gene match: 11. The CDR3 has 16 amino acids. The V gene's germline CDR1 is SGHKS and CDR2 YYEKEE (reference sequence). CDR3 nucleotide sequence: TGTGCCAGCAGCCACCCCAGAGCGGGGGGGAGTAATGAGCAGTTCTTC. It encodes CASSHPRAGGSNEQFF. The whole variable domain, remainder taken from reference TRBV5-5 and TRBJ2-1, is DAGVTQSPTHLIKTRGQQVTLRCSPISGHKSVSWYQQVLGQGPQFIFQYYEKEERGRGNFPDRFSARQFPNYSSELNVNALLLGDSALYLCASSHPRAGGSNEQFFGPGTRLTVL.

The chain uses TRBV5-1 and TRBJ1-1, with D possibly being TRBD1 (5 bases). The CDR3 loop spans 14 amino acids. Trimming cost V 0 bases and J 1 base, with 7 bases left between them. The germline CDR1 and CDR2 sequences are SGHRS and YFSETQ. DNA for the CDR3: TGCGCCAGCAGCTTGGAGCAGGGGAACACTGAAGCTTTCTTT. Translated: CASSLEQGNTEAFF.

J is TRBJ2-2 and V is TRBV19, with unresolved D. Germline assignment: CDR1 LNHDA and CDR2 SQIVND (reference sequence). V was pared by 5 bases and J by 7 bases, with 17 bases between. The CDR3 loop spans 15 amino acids. The CDR3 here is CASSSRVEAHGELFF. CDR3 coding DNA: TGTGCCAGTAGTTCTCGGGTAGAAGCGCACGGGGAGCTGTTTTTT.